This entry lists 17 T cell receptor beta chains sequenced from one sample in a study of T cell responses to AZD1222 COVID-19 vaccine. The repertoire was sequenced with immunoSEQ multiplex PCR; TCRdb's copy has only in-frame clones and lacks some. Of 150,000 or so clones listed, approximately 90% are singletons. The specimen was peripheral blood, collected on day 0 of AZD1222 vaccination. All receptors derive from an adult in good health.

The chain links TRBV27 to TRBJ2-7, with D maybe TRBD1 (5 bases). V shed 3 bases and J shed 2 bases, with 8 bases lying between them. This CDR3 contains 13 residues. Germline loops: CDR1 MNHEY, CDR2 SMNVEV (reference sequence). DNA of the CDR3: TGTGCCAGCAGTTTCTTAGGGGCCTACGAGCAGTACTTC. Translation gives CASSFLGAYEQYF.

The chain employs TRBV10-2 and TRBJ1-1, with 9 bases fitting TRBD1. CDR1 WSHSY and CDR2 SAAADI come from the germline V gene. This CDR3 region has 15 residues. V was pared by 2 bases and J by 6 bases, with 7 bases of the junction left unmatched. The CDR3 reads CASSEATGGQAEAFF. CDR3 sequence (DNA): TGCGCCAGCAGTGAGGCGACAGGGGGACAGGCTGAAGCTTTCTTT.

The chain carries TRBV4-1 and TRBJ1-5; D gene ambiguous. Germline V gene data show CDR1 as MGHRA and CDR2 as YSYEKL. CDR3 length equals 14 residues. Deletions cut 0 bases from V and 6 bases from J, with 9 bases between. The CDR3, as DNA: TGCGCCAGCAGCCAAGATTGGCTGATTCAGCCCCAGCATTTT. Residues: CASSQDWLIQPQHF.

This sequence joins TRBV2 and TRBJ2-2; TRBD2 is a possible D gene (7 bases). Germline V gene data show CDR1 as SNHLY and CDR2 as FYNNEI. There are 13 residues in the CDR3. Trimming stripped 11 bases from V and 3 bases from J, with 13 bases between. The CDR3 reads CASRGGYTGELFF. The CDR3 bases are TGTGCCTCTCGCGGGGGCTACACCGGGGAGCTGTTTTTT.

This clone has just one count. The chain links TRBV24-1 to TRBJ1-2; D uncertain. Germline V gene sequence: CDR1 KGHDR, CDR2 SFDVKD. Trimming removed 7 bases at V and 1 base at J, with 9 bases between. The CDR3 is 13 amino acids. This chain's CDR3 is CATRSSDNYGYTF. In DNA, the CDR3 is TGTGCCACCAGGTCAAGTGATAACTATGGCTACACCTTC.

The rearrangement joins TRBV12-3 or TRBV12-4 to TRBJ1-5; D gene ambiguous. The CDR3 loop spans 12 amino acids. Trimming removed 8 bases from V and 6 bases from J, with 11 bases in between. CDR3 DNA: TGTGCCAGCGGGATCACAGCTCAGCCCCAGCATTTT. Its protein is CASGITAQPQHF.

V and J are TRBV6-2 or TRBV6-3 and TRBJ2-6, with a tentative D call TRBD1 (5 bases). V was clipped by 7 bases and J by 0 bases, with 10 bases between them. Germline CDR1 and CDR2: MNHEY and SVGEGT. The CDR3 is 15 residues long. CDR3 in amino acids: CASNPDISGANVLTF. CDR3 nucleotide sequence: TGTGCCAGCAACCCGGACATCTCTGGGGCCAACGTCCTGACTTTC.

The CDR3 spells CASSFELGVNEKLFF. The CDR3 DNA follows: TGTGCCAGCAGCTTCGAACTCGGCGTTAATGAAAAACTGTTTTTT. V usage is TRBV5-4 and J usage is TRBJ1-4; D gene uncertain. The germline gives CDR1 SGHNT, CDR2 YYREEE (reference sequence). CDR3 size: 15 residues. V was shortened by 2 bases and J by 4 bases, with 12 bases between the two germline ends. The full variable domain, with the rest looked up from reference TRBV5-4 and TRBJ1-4, is ETGVTQSPTHLIKTRGQQVTLRCSSQSGHNTVSWYQQALGQGPQFIFQYYREEENGRGNFPPRFSGLQFPNYSSELNVNALELDDSALYLCASSFELGVNEKLFFGSGTQLSVL.

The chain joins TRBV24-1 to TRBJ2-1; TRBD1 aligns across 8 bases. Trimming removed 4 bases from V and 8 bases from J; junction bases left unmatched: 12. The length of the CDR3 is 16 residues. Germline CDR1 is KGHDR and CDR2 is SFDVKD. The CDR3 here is CATSDRDRGIVDEQFF. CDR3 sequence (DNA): TGTGCCACCAGTGACCGCGACAGGGGCATCGTCGATGAGCAGTTCTTC.

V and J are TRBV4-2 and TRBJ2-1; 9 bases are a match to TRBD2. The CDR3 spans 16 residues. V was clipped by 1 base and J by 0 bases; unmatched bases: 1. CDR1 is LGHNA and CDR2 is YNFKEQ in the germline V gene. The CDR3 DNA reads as TGTGCCAGCAGCCAAGGCGGGAGGGTCTCCTACAATGAGCAGTTCTTC. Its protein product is CASSQGGRVSYNEQFF.

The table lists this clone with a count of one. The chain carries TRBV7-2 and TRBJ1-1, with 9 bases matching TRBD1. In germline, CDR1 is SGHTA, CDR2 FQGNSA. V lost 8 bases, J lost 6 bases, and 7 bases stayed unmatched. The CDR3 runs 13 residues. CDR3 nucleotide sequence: TGTGCCAGCGCGGGACAGGGAATCTCTGAAGCTTTCTTT. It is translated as CASAGQGISEAFF.

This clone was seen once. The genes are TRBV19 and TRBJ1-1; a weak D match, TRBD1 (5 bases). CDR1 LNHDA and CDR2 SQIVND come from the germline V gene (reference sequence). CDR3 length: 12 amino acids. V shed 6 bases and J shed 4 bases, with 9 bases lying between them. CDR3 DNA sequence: TGTGCCAGTAGCGCGGGGCGCACTGAAGCTTTCTTT. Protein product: CASSAGRTEAFF.

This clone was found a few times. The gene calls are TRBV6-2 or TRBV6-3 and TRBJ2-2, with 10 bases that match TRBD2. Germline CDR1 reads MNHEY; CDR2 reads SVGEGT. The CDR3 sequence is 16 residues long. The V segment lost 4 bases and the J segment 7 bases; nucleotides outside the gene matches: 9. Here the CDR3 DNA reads TGTGCCAGCAGTTCGGGAGCGGGAGGGCCGATCGGGGAGCTGTTTTTT. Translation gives CASSSGAGGPIGELFF.

CDR3 bases: TGCGCCAGCAGCCAGCCCCCGGGGCTTGGGAACTATGGCTACACCTTC. This translates into CASSQPPGLGNYGYTF. This sequence joins TRBV4-1 and TRBJ1-2; maybe TRBD1 (5 bases). Germline V CDR1 and CDR2: MGHRA, YSYEKL. The CDR3 loop spans 16 amino acids. Trimming left V 3 bases short and J 2 bases short, with 16 bases between.

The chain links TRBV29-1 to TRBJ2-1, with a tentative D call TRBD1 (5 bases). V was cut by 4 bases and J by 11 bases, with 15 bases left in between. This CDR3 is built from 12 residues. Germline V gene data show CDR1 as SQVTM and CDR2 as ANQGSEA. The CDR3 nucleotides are TGCAGCGTTGGCCCACAGGTCGGAAAGCAGTTCTTC. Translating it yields CSVGPQVGKQFF.

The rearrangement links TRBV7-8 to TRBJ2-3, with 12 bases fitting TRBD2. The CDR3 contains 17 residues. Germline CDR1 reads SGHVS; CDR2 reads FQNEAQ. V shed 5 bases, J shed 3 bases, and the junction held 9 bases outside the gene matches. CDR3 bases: TGTGCCAGCAGCCCAAGGACTAGCGGGATAGGAACAGATACGCAGTATTTT. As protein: CASSPRTSGIGTDTQYF.

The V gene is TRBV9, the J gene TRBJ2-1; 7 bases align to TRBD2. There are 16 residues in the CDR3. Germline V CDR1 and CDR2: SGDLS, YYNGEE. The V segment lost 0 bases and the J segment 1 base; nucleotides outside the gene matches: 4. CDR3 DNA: TGTGCCAGCAGCGTAGGTCGCGGGAGTTCCTACAATGAGCAGTTCTTC. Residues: CASSVGRGSSYNEQFF.